The clone carrying this T cell receptor beta chain was counted many times. TCR beta CDR3 sequences were amplified from RNA transcripts. An initial round of RT-PCR targeting the TCR CDR3 relied on the HTBI primer set. MiXCR, run by TCRdb on the multiplex PCR reads, gives a single entry per CDR3 protein. Among approximately 600,000 distinct CDR3 sequences listed, around 13% were seen once. Cells are PBMCs isolated from 10 ml of fresh blood. Germline CDR1 reads MDHEN; CDR2 reads SYDVKM. V was pared by 8 bases and J by 5 bases, with 12 bases between. This CDR3 contains 12 residues. The record originates from a study of T cells in Graves' hyperthyroidism and ophthalmopathy.

The TCR was taken from a woman in her twenties or thirties with Graves' hyperthyroidism that later progressed to Graves' ophthalmopathy. This chain connects TRBV28 to TRBJ1-2; D perhaps matches TRBD1 (6 bases). Sequencing input: blood. CDR3 sequence (DNA): TGTGCCAGCCGACAGGCCCAGTATGGCTACACCTTC. This translates into CASRQAQYGYTF.